The 19 T cell receptor beta chains below come from one sample, sequenced in a study of T-cell reconstitution after alpha-beta-depleted transplantation in children. Preparation of the TCRbeta library was carried out with unique molecular identifiers. TCRdb passed the PCR reads through MiXCR, listing each CDR3 protein once. The profile covers 450,000 to 500,000 distinct CDR3 sequences, with under 15% appearing a single time and around 5.8% taken by the ten largest. Here the sequenced sample was PBMCs from the stem cell graft donor, taken from the stem cell graft. Source of these receptors: a human donor who donated a stem cell graft to a child with combined immunodeficiency.

This clonotype was detected many times. The chain has TRBV15 and TRBJ2-3; D remains unclear. The CDR3 contains 15 residues. V was clipped by 4 bases and J by 0 bases, with 11 bases between them. Per the germline V gene, CDR1 is LNHNV and CDR2 is YYDKDF (reference sequence). The CDR3 loop is CATSKDPLSTDTQYF. DNA for the CDR3: TGTGCCACCAGCAAGGACCCTCTAAGCACAGATACGCAGTATTTT.

This clonotype was found a few times. This chain connects TRBV6-1 to TRBJ2-1; tentatively, D is TRBD1 (6 bases). Germline V lookup: CDR1 MNHNS, CDR2 SASEGT. The CDR3 runs to 15 residues. Trimming removed 1 base at V and 2 bases at J, with 9 bases between. CDR3 residues: CASSEGEGAYNEQFF. CDR3 nucleotide sequence: TGTGCCAGCAGTGAAGGCGAGGGGGCCTACAATGAGCAGTTCTTC.

There are a few counts of this clonotype. This chain joins TRBV29-1 and TRBJ1-1; tentative D call: TRBD1 (6 bases). V gave up 3 bases and J gave up 4 bases, with 12 bases separating them. Germline-derived CDR1 and CDR2 are SQVTM and ANQGSEA. CDR3 length: 13 amino acids. CDR3 DNA: TGCAGCGTTGATAAAGGGGGGACCACTGAAGCTTTCTTT. Translation: CSVDKGGTTEAFF.

V is TRBV3-1 and J is TRBJ2-3; 8 nucleotides agree with TRBD2. Germline CDR1 and CDR2: LGHDT and YNNKEL (reference sequence). CDR3 length: 15 residues. Losses at the gene ends were 4 bases for V and 5 bases for J; bases not matched to a gene: 8. CDR3 nucleotides: TGTGCCAGCAGCCTCCGGGGGGGTCGTGGAGATACGCAGTATTTT. Its translation is CASSLRGGRGDTQYF.

This clonotype was seen only a few times. The genes are TRBV9 and TRBJ1-6; weak D call: TRBD1 (5 bases). Germline lookup yields CDR1 SGDLS and CDR2 YYNGEE. The CDR3 sequence is 15 residues long. V was clipped by 4 bases and J by 10 bases, with 18 bases between them. This CDR3 reads CASSPDGGRGSPLHF. CDR3 nucleotide sequence: TGTGCCAGCAGCCCAGATGGGGGAAGAGGCTCACCCCTCCACTTT.

This clonotype was observed at least ten times. The chain combines TRBV4-3 with TRBJ2-1; 7 nucleotides line up with TRBD2. With V trimmed by 1 base and J by 5 bases, 8 bases remained unmatched. CDR3 size: 16 residues. Germline values: CDR1 LGHNA, CDR2 YSLEER. CDR3 nucleotides: TGCGCCAGCAGCCAAGGGTTCCAGCGGGGTAACAATGAGCAGTTCTTC. This translates into CASSQGFQRGNNEQFF.

In its sample, this clonotype was seen many times. The V and J genes are TRBV6-4 and TRBJ2-1; 8 nucleotides agree with TRBD2. Germline loops: CDR1 MRHNA, CDR2 SNTAGT. The CDR3 has 16 amino acids. After removal of 3 bases from V and 5 bases from J, the junction contained 9 bases not matched to a gene. CDR3 protein: CASSERGLAGDNEQFF. Here the CDR3 DNA reads TGTGCCAGCAGTGAAAGGGGTCTAGCGGGTGACAATGAGCAGTTCTTC.

The genes are TRBV9 and TRBJ2-5, with D possibly matching TRBD2 (6 bases). The CDR3 loop spans 16 amino acids. V was cut by 6 bases and J by 1 base, with 19 bases left in between. Germline loops: CDR1 SGDLS, CDR2 YYNGEE. The CDR3 loop is CASNTGAKGPQETQYF. CDR3 bases: TGTGCCAGCAACACGGGAGCCAAGGGGCCCCAAGAGACCCAGTACTTC.

This clonotype has a handful of counts. This chain joins TRBV5-5 and TRBJ2-1; D is unclear. The germline V gene has CDR1 SGHKS and CDR2 YYEKEE (reference sequence). The length of the CDR3 is 14 residues. Trimming pared 0 bases from V and 9 bases from J, leaving 13 bases between. This chain's CDR3 is CASSLGTRGGEQFF. CDR3 coding DNA: TGTGCCAGCAGCTTGGGAACTCGTGGTGGTGAGCAGTTCTTC. The full variable domain, in which reference TRBV5-5 and TRBJ2-1 provide the parts outside the CDR3, is DAGVTQSPTHLIKTRGQQVTLRCSPISGHKSVSWYQQVLGQGPQFIFQYYEKEERGRGNFPDRFSARQFPNYSSELNVNALLLGDSALYLCASSLGTRGGEQFFGPGTRLTVL.

Ten or more counts support this clonotype. This rearrangement joins TRBV7-8 to TRBJ2-7; D ambiguous. The CDR3 contains 13 residues. Germline assignment: CDR1 SGHVS and CDR2 FQNEAQ. Trimming shortened V by 1 base and J by 4 bases, and 8 bases separated the two germline ends. This chain's CDR3 is CASSLGVDYEQYF. The CDR3 DNA is TGTGCCAGCAGCTTAGGGGTAGATTACGAGCAGTACTTC.

Many counts were recorded for this clonotype. The chain's CDR3 is CASSTAGIEETQYF. In DNA, the CDR3 is TGTGCCAGCAGTACGGCAGGGATAGAAGAGACCCAGTACTTC. The V and J genes are TRBV12-3 or TRBV12-4 and TRBJ2-5, with TRBD1 as a possible D gene (5 bases). The V end lost 5 bases, the J end lost 3 bases, and 13 bases lay between the germline ends. This CDR3 contains 14 residues.

The sample holds many counts of this clonotype. The rearrangement links TRBV12-3 or TRBV12-4 to TRBJ2-3, with 12 bases identical to TRBD2. There are 14 residues in the CDR3. V was pared by 6 bases and J by 8 bases, with 6 bases of the junction left unmatched. DNA for the CDR3: TGTGCCAGCAGCCCTAGCGGGGGGGAAGTTACGCAGTATTTT. It encodes CASSPSGGEVTQYF.

This clonotype was picked up many times. CDR3 protein: CSARSGVRTEAFF. The CDR3 bases are TGCAGTGCTAGATCGGGGGTCCGCACTGAAGCTTTCTTT. The chain recombines TRBV20-1 with TRBJ1-1; a weak D match, TRBD1 (5 bases). This CDR3 comprises 13 residues. Trimming left V 2 bases short and J 4 bases short, with 11 bases between. Germline-derived CDR1 and CDR2 are DFQATT and SNEGSKA (reference sequence).

The rearrangement links TRBV11-2 to TRBJ2-5, with D hard to call. The CDR3 consists of 16 residues. Between the trimmed V and J ends, which lost 1 base and 1 base, there was a span of 13 bases. Germline lookup yields CDR1 SGHAT and CDR2 FQNNGV. CDR3 nucleotides: TGTGCCAGCAGCTTAGCTTGGCACCAGTCCCAAGAGACCCAGTACTTC. It encodes CASSLAWHQSQETQYF. Variable domain in full (rest from reference TRBV11-2 and TRBJ2-5): EAGVAQSPRYKIIEKRQSVAFWCNPISGHATLYWYQQILGQGPKLLIQFQNNGVVDDSQLPKDRFSAERLKGVDSTLKIQPAKLEDSAVYLCASSLAWHQSQETQYFGPGTRLLVL.

This clonotype was seen at least ten times. The chain employs TRBV25-1 and TRBJ1-1; no clear D. This CDR3 comprises 14 residues. The V end was cut by 3 bases, the J end by 2 bases, with 10 bases between. Germline V lookup: CDR1 MGHDK, CDR2 SYGVNS. The CDR3 is CASSDTPSNTEAFF. The CDR3 DNA reads TGTGCCAGCAGTGACACCCCAAGCAACACTGAAGCTTTCTTT.

This clonotype has a handful of counts. V gene TRBV3-1 combines with J gene TRBJ2-6; D gene uncertain. Germline CDR1 and CDR2: LGHDT and YNNKEL (reference sequence). CDR3 length equals 14 residues. V dropped 3 bases and J dropped 0 bases, with 3 bases sitting between them. The CDR3 region is CASSHISGANVLTF. The DNA for the CDR3 is TGTGCCAGCAGCCATATCTCTGGGGCCAACGTCCTGACTTTC.

This clonotype has a count of ten or more. The chain employs TRBV7-9 and TRBJ2-7, with no clear D. CDR3 length equals 12 residues. Trimming left V 6 bases short and J 5 bases short, with 11 bases between. Germline assignment: CDR1 SEHNR and CDR2 FQNEAQ (reference sequence). The CDR3 coding sequence is TGTGCCAGCAGACCTCTTACCCACGAGCAGTACTTC. It encodes CASRPLTHEQYF.

The chain couples TRBV7-8 to TRBJ2-5; 16 bases align to TRBD2. The germline V gene has CDR1 SGHVS and CDR2 FQNEAQ. The CDR3 runs 16 residues. After removal of 4 bases from V and 5 bases from J, the junction contained 4 bases not matched to a gene. Here the CDR3 DNA reads TGTGCCAGCAGCTGGGGACTAGCGGGAGGGCCGGAGACCCAGTACTTC. This codes for CASSWGLAGGPETQYF. Full variable domain (rest looked up from reference TRBV7-8 and TRBJ2-5): GAGVSQSPRYKVAKRGQDVALRCDPISGHVSLFWYQQALGQGPEFLTYFQNEAQLDKSGLPSDRFFAERPEGSVSTLKIQRTQQEDSAVYLCASSWGLAGGPETQYFGPGTRLLVL.

J is TRBJ2-3 and V is TRBV7-9, with D maybe TRBD1 (6 bases). V was clipped by 6 bases and J by 6 bases, with 19 bases between them. Per germline, CDR1 SEHNR and CDR2 FQNEAQ (reference sequence). This CDR3 is built from 15 residues. CDR3: CASSFRAGASDTQYF. The CDR3 DNA follows: TGTGCCAGCAGTTTTCGGGCAGGGGCCTCGGATACGCAGTATTTT.